These 30 T cell receptor beta chains were all obtained from the same sample, sequenced in a study of control samples from healthy donors and cancer patients. The repertoire was sequenced with immunoSEQ multiplex PCR; TCRdb's copy has only in-frame clones and lacks some. The sample records 150,000 to 200,000 clones, approximately 90% being singletons. Sequenced sample: blood. The source is a man aged 25 to 40 in good health.

The chain is built from TRBV14 and TRBJ1-2, with a weak D call TRBD1 (5 bases). Germline CDR1 and CDR2: SGHDN and FVKESK. Trimming took off 4 bases at V and 5 bases at J, with 8 bases between the two ends. This CDR3 spans 12 amino acids. This CDR3 is CASSPGQYGYTF. CDR3 nucleotides: TGTGCCAGCAGCCCAGGGCAGTATGGCTACACCTTC.

This sequence joins TRBV7-2 and TRBJ2-2, with D hard to call. The CDR3 has 15 residues. Trimming took 5 bases from V and 8 from J, leaving 18 bases between them. Germline CDR1 is SGHTA and CDR2 is FQGNSA. This CDR3 reads CASSLPRPVPGELFF. CDR3 bases: TGTGCCAGCAGCCTACCCCGCCCAGTACCAGGGGAGCTGTTTTTT. Full variable domain (rest looked up from reference TRBV7-2 and TRBJ2-2): GAGVSQSPSNKVTEKGKDVELRCDPISGHTALYWYRQSLGQGLEFLIYFQGNSAPDKSGLPSDRFSAERTGGSVSTLTIQRTQQEDSAVYLCASSLPRPVPGELFFGEGSRLTVL.

V usage is TRBV19 and J usage is TRBJ1-6; TRBD1 might be the D (5 bases). This CDR3 is 15 amino acids long. V was trimmed by 3 bases and J by 0 bases, leaving 6 bases between them. Germline CDR1 is LNHDA and CDR2 is SQIVND (reference sequence). The DNA for the CDR3 is TGTGCCAGTAGTATGGGGCCCTCCTATAATTCACCCCTCCACTTT. This encodes CASSMGPSYNSPLHF.

The CDR3 coding sequence is TGTGCCAGCAGCCAATTGGGCTCTGGGGCGGATACGCAGTATTTT. Its protein product is CASSQLGSGADTQYF. This chain joins TRBV4-2 and TRBJ2-3; D may be TRBD1 (5 bases). CDR1 is LGHNA and CDR2 is YNFKEQ in the germline V gene. CDR3 length: 15 residues. V lost 2 bases and J lost 6, with 15 bases in between.

The chain employs TRBV28 and TRBJ1-6, with D maybe TRBD1 (6 bases). Trimming removed 0 bases at V and 5 bases at J, with 8 bases between. The CDR3 has 15 residues. Germline V gene data show CDR1 as MDHEN and CDR2 as SYDVKM. CDR3 sequence (DNA): TGTGCCAGCAGTTTATGGGACAGAGATAATTCACCCCTCCACTTT. Its translation: CASSLWDRDNSPLHF.

The chain uses TRBV3-1 (or the pseudogene TRBV3-2) and TRBJ2-2, with D maybe TRBD1 (6 bases). CDR3 length: 15 residues. The V gene's germline CDR1 is LGHDT and CDR2 YNNKEL (reference sequence). Between the trimmed V and J ends, which lost 6 bases and 4 bases, there was a span of 15 bases. Here the CDR3 reads CASSLNRVRTGELFF. The CDR3 nucleotides are TGTGCCAGCAGTCTCAACAGGGTTCGCACCGGGGAGCTGTTTTTT.

This chain connects TRBV11-3 to TRBJ1-1, with D possibly matching TRBD1 (5 bases). Germline CDR1 SGHNT, CDR2 YENEEA. The CDR3 runs to 17 residues. V dropped 5 bases and J dropped 0 bases, with 19 bases sitting between them. CDR3 sequence (DNA): TGTGCCAGCAGCCCCGGGGGGAGAGACAGTTTGAACACTGAAGCTTTCTTT. Translated, it gives CASSPGGRDSLNTEAFF. The complete variable domain, with remaining parts taken from reference TRBV11-3 and TRBJ1-1, reads EAGVVQSPRYKIIEKKQPVAFWCNPISGHNTLYWYLQNLGQGPELLIRYENEEAVDDSQLPKDRFSAERLKGVDSTLKIQPAELGDSAVYLCASSPGGRDSLNTEAFFGQGTRLTVV.

This sequence joins TRBV6-1 and TRBJ1-5, with D possibly matching TRBD1 (5 bases). V was cut by 1 base and J by 0 bases, with 16 bases left in between. The CDR3 spans 18 residues. Looked up from germline, CDR1 is MNHNS and CDR2 is SASEGT. CDR3 sequence: CASSEESRGRYSNQPQHF. CDR3 DNA sequence: TGTGCCAGCAGTGAAGAGTCGAGGGGACGATATAGCAATCAGCCCCAGCATTTT.

The chain recombines TRBV28 with TRBJ1-6, with a possible D match to TRBD1 (5 bases). V lost 6 bases and J lost 7, with 13 bases in between. From germline, CDR1 is MDHEN and CDR2 SYDVKM. CDR3 length equals 14 residues. For the CDR3, the DNA is TGTGCCAGCAGCCGACAGCTTTGGAATTCACCCCTCCACTTT. Translating gives CASSRQLWNSPLHF.

The chain uses TRBV7-3 and TRBJ2-3; TRBD1 matches 9 bases. Trimming removed 5 bases from V and 2 bases from J; junction bases left unmatched: 5. The CDR3 runs 15 residues. Looked up from germline, CDR1 is SGHTA and CDR2 is FQGTGA. The CDR3 DNA reads TGTGCCAGCAGCACCGGACAGGGGACCACAGATACGCAGTATTTT. It is translated as CASSTGQGTTDTQYF.

This clone was detected only once. The chain joins TRBV25-1 to TRBJ2-3; D is ambiguous. The ends were cut back, 2 bases at V and 5 bases at J, with 11 bases in the middle. Germline CDR1 and CDR2: MGHDK and SYGVNS. The CDR3 is made up of 14 amino acids. The CDR3, as DNA: TGTGCCAGCAGTGAACCCGGTCGGGTAGATACGCAGTATTTT. This translates into CASSEPGRVDTQYF.

This chain links TRBV24-1 with TRBJ2-2; 7 bases are shared with TRBD1. With V trimmed by 6 bases and J by 3 bases, 6 bases remained unmatched. Per the germline V gene, CDR1 is KGHDR and CDR2 is SFDVKD. The CDR3 is made up of 15 amino acids. The CDR3 DNA is TGTGCCACCAGTTTATCCGGGACAGACACCGGGGAGCTGTTTTTT. It is translated as CATSLSGTDTGELFF.

This chain joins TRBV5-1 and TRBJ2-7; 9 bases are shared with TRBD1. The CDR3 runs 14 residues. The V gene's germline CDR1 is SGHRS and CDR2 YFSETQ. V shed 4 bases and J 4 bases; nucleotides not matched to a gene: 6. This CDR3 is CASSDTTGGYEQYF. CDR3 sequence (DNA): TGCGCCAGCAGCGATACGACAGGGGGATACGAGCAGTACTTC.

This clone came up once. V usage is TRBV24-1 and J usage is TRBJ1-1, with D unclear. The CDR3 is 13 amino acids. Trimming shortened V by 5 bases and J by 0 bases, and 6 bases separated the two germline ends. The germline CDR1 and CDR2 sequences are KGHDR and SFDVKD. CDR3 DNA sequence: TGTGCCACCAGTGGCAACTTGAACACTGAAGCTTTCTTT. Amino acid sequence: CATSGNLNTEAFF.

This clone was observed once. The genes are TRBV24-1 and TRBJ2-7; the D is unclear. Trimming left V 3 bases short and J 2 bases short, with 13 bases between. This CDR3 is built from 15 residues. Germline V CDR1 and CDR2: KGHDR, SFDVKD. The CDR3 DNA reads TGTGCCACCAGTGATCTGGCCAGATCGGCCTACGAGCAGTACTTC. Protein sequence: CATSDLARSAYEQYF.

V and J are TRBV7-2 and TRBJ2-2; TRBD2 aligns across 9 bases. The CDR3 spans 15 residues. After removal of 2 bases from V and 6 bases from J, the junction contained 4 bases not matched to a gene. Germline CDR1 is SGHTA and CDR2 is FQGNSA. The CDR3 region has the DNA TGTGCCAGCAGCTTAATGGCGGGAGGGTCCGGGGAGCTGTTTTTT. Protein product: CASSLMAGGSGELFF.

The V call is TRBV9, the J call TRBJ1-1; possible D gene TRBD1, 6 bases. The V and J ends lost 2 bases and 5 bases respectively, with 10 bases between them. CDR1 is SGDLS, CDR2 YYNGEE, per germline. This CDR3 contains 13 residues. CDR3 loop: CASSVLQGTEAFF. The DNA of the CDR3 is TGTGCCAGCAGCGTGTTACAGGGAACTGAAGCTTTCTTT.

The rearrangement joins TRBV2 to TRBJ1-5; 7 bases map to TRBD1. This CDR3 has 14 amino acids. The J segment lost 5 bases and the V segment lost 5 bases, leaving 6 bases of the junction unmatched. CDR1 SNHLY and CDR2 FYNNEI come from the germline V gene. CDR3 in DNA: TGTGCCAGCAGTCGGGCAGGGACAGATCAGCCCCAGCATTTT. Its protein product is CASSRAGTDQPQHF.

The chain combines TRBV29-1 with TRBJ1-4; D is uncertain. CDR3 size: 14 residues. V was shortened by 7 bases and J by 8 bases, with 20 bases between the two germline ends. CDR1 SQVTM and CDR2 ANQGSEA come from the germline V gene. CDR3 coding DNA: TGCAGCGCCCGTGAATTGGGATTCGGGGAAAAACTGTTTTTT. Its protein product is CSARELGFGEKLFF.

The V and J genes are TRBV30 and TRBJ1-6, with D tentatively TRBD1 (6 bases). The germline V gene encodes CDR1 GTSNPN and CDR2 SVGIG (reference sequence). The ends were cut back, 1 base at V and 7 bases at J, with 11 bases in the middle. This CDR3 contains 14 residues. The CDR3 DNA reads TGTGCCTGGAGTGCTGCGCAGGGGAATTCACCCCTCCACTTT. This gives the protein CAWSAAQGNSPLHF.

This chain's CDR3 is CAISPAGSSDTQYF. The CDR3, as DNA: TGTGCCATCAGTCCCGCGGGCTCTTCAGATACGCAGTATTTT. The chain combines TRBV10-3 with TRBJ2-3, with D possibly matching TRBD2 (5 bases). Looked up from germline, CDR1 is ENHRY and CDR2 is SYGVKD. The ends were cut back, 5 bases at V and 4 bases at J, with 13 bases in the middle. CDR3 size: 14 residues.

The gene calls are TRBV7-3 and TRBJ2-7; 7 nucleotides agree with TRBD1. The CDR3 has 15 residues. CDR1 and CDR2 from the germline V gene are SGHTA and FQGTGA. The V gene end was trimmed by 2 bases and the J gene end by 5 bases; junction bases not matched to a gene: 9. The CDR3 DNA reads TGTGCCAGCAGCTTATCCGGAGACAGGGCCAACGAGCAGTACTTC. Protein sequence: CASSLSGDRANEQYF.

This clone showed up just once. The V and J genes are TRBV27 and TRBJ2-1; 7 nucleotides line up with TRBD1. The CDR3 is made up of 14 amino acids. The V and J ends lost 6 bases and 2 bases, in that order; junction bases with no gene match: 4. CDR1 is MNHEY and CDR2 is SMNVEV in the germline V gene (reference sequence). The CDR3 nucleotides are TGTGCCAGCAGACCCGGGACAGCCTACAATGAGCAGTTCTTC. This encodes CASRPGTAYNEQFF.

V gene TRBV7-9 combines with J gene TRBJ1-4, with 7 bases that match TRBD1. In germline, CDR1 is SEHNR, CDR2 FQNEAQ (reference sequence). The CDR3 is made up of 18 amino acids. V was clipped by 5 bases and J by 10 bases; unmatched bases: 22. CDR3 region: CASSRLSGGVSKGAKLFF. The CDR3 DNA sequence: TGTGCCAGCAGCCGGTTGTCCGGGGGTGTTTCAAAGGGGGCAAAACTGTTTTTT.

V usage is TRBV28 and J usage is TRBJ1-5, with 8 bases aligning to TRBD1. Trimming at V came to 8 bases and at J to 3 bases, leaving 9 bases not matched to a gene. CDR3 length: 15 amino acids. Germline V CDR1 and CDR2: MDHEN, SYDVKM. The CDR3 sequence: CASQGSDRVNQPQHF. CDR3 DNA: TGTGCCAGCCAGGGATCGGACAGGGTCAATCAGCCCCAGCATTTT.

This chain uses TRBV19 with TRBJ2-1, with D perhaps TRBD2 (6 bases). V was trimmed by 5 bases and J by 5 bases, leaving 19 bases between them. Germline V gives CDR1 LNHDA, CDR2 SQIVND (reference sequence). This CDR3 is 16 amino acids long. The CDR3 region has the DNA TGTGCCAGTAGTTCGGGAGCCTACTTGACCCACAATGAGCAGTTCTTC. Translated, it gives CASSSGAYLTHNEQFF.

The rearrangement uses TRBV19 and TRBJ2-1; a possible D gene is TRBD1 (6 bases). V was cut by 9 bases and J by 3 bases, with 18 bases left in between. Germline V gene lookup returns CDR1 LNHDA and CDR2 SQIVND (reference sequence). The CDR3 covers 15 residues. The CDR3 here is CASLWDTRFYNEQFF. CDR3 DNA sequence: TGTGCCAGCCTATGGGACACCCGATTCTACAATGAGCAGTTCTTC.

This clone has only one observation. This chain links TRBV7-2 with TRBJ2-1; D gene uncertain. The CDR3 sequence is 13 residues long. The germline gives CDR1 SGHTA, CDR2 FQGNSA. The V end was cut by 8 bases, the J end by 10 bases, with 18 bases between. CDR3 residues: CASSLSGSREQFF. Here the CDR3 DNA reads TGTGCCAGCTCACTTTCCGGCTCGAGAGAGCAGTTCTTC.

The chain links TRBV7-9 to TRBJ1-1; no firm D call. V was cut by 1 base and J by 1 base, with 4 bases left in between. Germline V gene lookup returns CDR1 SEHNR and CDR2 FQNEAQ (reference sequence). This CDR3 region has 13 residues. The CDR3 spells CASSLVKNTEAFF. CDR3 bases: TGTGCCAGCAGCTTAGTAAAGAACACTGAAGCTTTCTTT.

The rearrangement uses TRBV7-2 and TRBJ1-1; D ambiguous. The CDR3 sequence is 14 residues long. Germline CDR1 SGHTA, CDR2 FQGNSA. V was shortened by 4 bases and J by 6 bases, with 15 bases between the two germline ends. The DNA for the CDR3 is TGTGCCAGCAGCTCAAGAAGGTCAGTGGCTGAAGCTTTCTTT. The encoded protein is CASSSRRSVAEAFF. Using reference TRBV7-2 and TRBJ1-1 for the parts outside the CDR3, the full variable domain is GAGVSQSPSNKVTEKGKDVELRCDPISGHTALYWYRQSLGQGLEFLIYFQGNSAPDKSGLPSDRFSAERTGGSVSTLTIQRTQQEDSAVYLCASSSRRSVAEAFFGQGTRLTVV.